This TCR beta chain originates from a study of blood T cell repertoires in COVID-19. About the research overall: Samples of COVID-19 (acute and convalescent) were obtained from the United States, Italy and Spain. T cells, B-cell-depleted T cells, or PBMCs provided the cDNA or gDNA that served as material.

Original processing notes: For nucleated cells, counts were estimated from reference gene primer amplification. TCRdb's table, derived via immunoSEQ multiplex PCR, lists solely in-frame clones and lacks some. V and J calls and clone size are as listed in that table; D and trimming were resolved from the DNA. In the table there are 100,000 or so clones, around 76% of which are singletons. The CDR3 totals 13 residues. V lost 7 bases, J lost 2 bases, and 9 bases lay in between. The germline V gene has CDR1 ENHRY and CDR2 SYGVKD. The V call is TRBV10-3, the J call TRBJ1-3; the D is unclear. The clonotype comes from a woman aged 70-85 years with acute or convalescent COVID-19. The sequenced sample consisted of peripheral blood. This chain's CDR3 is CAITLEAGNTIYF. The CDR3 DNA reads as TGTGCCATCACACTAGAGGCTGGAAACACCATATATTTT.